One sample yielded the 6 T cell receptor beta chains listed below, sequenced in a study of blood T cell repertoires in COVID-19. Clones were sequenced by immunoSEQ multiplex PCR, and TCRdb holds only the in-frame ones, with some missing. The repertoire holds roughly 100,000 clones, with approximately 86% as singletons. Sequencing was done on a sample of peripheral blood. The receptor source for this set is an elderly woman with acute or convalescent COVID-19.

This clone was counted only a few times. The chain uses TRBV12-3 or TRBV12-4 and TRBJ2-7; D is ambiguous. The V end was cut by 2 bases, the J end by 6 bases, with 5 bases between. The CDR3 runs to 11 residues. The CDR3 DNA follows: TGTGCCAGCAGTTTACTCGGCGAGCAGTACTTC. Translating gives CASSLLGEQYF.

This sequence joins TRBV18 and TRBJ1-3; D gene uncertain. CDR1 is KGHSH and CDR2 is LQKENI in the germline V gene. This CDR3 is built from 14 residues. With 3 bases removed from V and 0 bases from J, the gap between germline ends came to 6 bases. The CDR3 here is CASSPDTSGNTIYF. The CDR3 nucleotides are TGTGCCAGCTCACCTGACACCTCTGGAAACACCATATATTTT.

The chain is built from TRBV4-1 and TRBJ2-4; the D gene is possibly TRBD1 (6 bases). Trimming left V 0 bases short and J 0 bases short, with 15 bases between. Germline V CDR1 and CDR2: MGHRA, YSYEKL. The length of the CDR3 is 18 residues. The CDR3 spells CASSQEQGATLAKNIQYF. The CDR3 nucleotides are TGCGCCAGCAGCCAAGAACAGGGAGCCACTTTAGCCAAAAACATTCAGTACTTC.

The table lists this clone with a few counts. The chain combines TRBV5-4 with TRBJ2-1; no firm D call. Trimming shortened V by 1 base and J by 0 bases, and 8 bases separated the two germline ends. The CDR3 has 15 amino acids. Germline V gene data show CDR1 as SGHNT and CDR2 as YYREEE (reference sequence). Here the CDR3 reads CASSLRTVSYNEQFF. The CDR3 DNA reads TGTGCCAGCAGCTTGCGAACGGTCTCCTACAATGAGCAGTTCTTC.

The chain recombines TRBV11-2 with TRBJ2-2; D is unclear. The CDR3 runs 16 residues. V was shortened by 1 base and J by 8 bases, with 17 bases between the two germline ends. Germline lookup yields CDR1 SGHAT and CDR2 FQNNGV. This CDR3 is CASSLVGEAVRGELFF. CDR3 sequence (DNA): TGTGCCAGCAGCTTAGTGGGTGAGGCAGTCCGGGGGGAGCTGTTTTTT.

The chain combines TRBV7-3 with TRBJ2-1; 9 nucleotides align to TRBD2. Trimming removed 1 base from V and 6 bases from J; junction bases left unmatched: 4. Per germline, CDR1 SGHTA and CDR2 FQGTGA. The CDR3 extends over 15 amino acids. The CDR3 nucleotides read TGTGCCAGCAGCTTAAAAAGCGGGGGGACCAATGAGCAGTTCTTC. This codes for CASSLKSGGTNEQFF. The whole variable domain, remainder taken from reference TRBV7-3 and TRBJ2-1, is GAGVSQTPSNKVTEKGKYVELRCDPISGHTALYWYRQSLGQGPEFLIYFQGTGAADDSGLPNDRFFAVRPEGSVSTLKIQRTERGDSAVYLCASSLKSGGTNEQFFGPGTRLTVL.